Listed below are T cell receptor beta chains from one sample, sequenced in a study of regulatory T cells in long-lasting Graves disease. Each CDR3 protein is one row after TCRdb ran MiXCR on the multiplex PCR reads. The sample lists around 400,000 distinct CDR3 sequences; roughly a sixth were seen once. The sample here was peripheral blood mononuclear cells (PBMCs), taken at new diagnosis, from a patient treated with antithyroid drugs. These receptor sequences come from a female donor with Graves disease. The CDR3 runs from the conserved cysteine through the conserved F or W. D genes are given only for firm matches. Some rows mark clone size as missing; the rest say once, few, many or name a class of expanded clone.

D gene: TRBD2; V gene: TRBV12-3/TRBV12-4; clone size: few; CDR3 length: 16; J gene: TRBJ2-6; CDR3 DNA: TGTGCCAGCGCGACTAGCGGGAGCTCTGGGGCCAACGTCCTGACTTTC; CDR3 protein: CASATSGSSGANVLTF
D gene: TRBD1; V gene: TRBV20-1; clone size: many; CDR3 length: 14; J gene: TRBJ1-5; CDR3 DNA: TGCAGTGCTTTAGGCGGGGACAGAAATCAGCCCCAGCATTTT; CDR3 protein: CSALGGDRNQPQHF
D gene: .; V gene: TRBV7-9; clone size: many; CDR3 length: 12; J gene: TRBJ1-6; CDR3 DNA: TGTGCCAGCACCGTGGGGGGGTTACCCCTCCACTTT; CDR3 protein: CASTVGGLPLHF
D gene: .; V gene: TRBV10-3; clone size: many; CDR3 length: 14; J gene: TRBJ2-3; CDR3 DNA: TGTGCCATCAGGGATCGGGACCGCACAGATACGCAGTATTTT; CDR3 protein: CAIRDRDRTDTQYF
D gene: .; V gene: TRBV6-1; clone size: .; CDR3 length: 15; J gene: TRBJ1-1; CDR3 DNA: TGTGCCAGCAGCGACCCGGGGGGGGCGAACACTGAAGCTTTCTTT; CDR3 protein: CASSDPGGANTEAFF
D gene: .; V gene: TRBV4-1; clone size: .; CDR3 length: 14; J gene: TRBJ2-1; CDR3 DNA: TGCGCCAGCAGCCAAGAACGGGCCTACAATGAGCAGTTCTTC; CDR3 protein: CASSQERAYNEQFF
D gene: TRBD1; V gene: TRBV6-5; clone size: .; CDR3 length: 16; J gene: TRBJ1-2; CDR3 DNA: TGTGCCAGCAGTTATGACAGGGGGGGATTAAACTATGGCTACACCTTC; CDR3 protein: CASSYDRGGLNYGYTF
D gene: TRBD2; V gene: TRBV18; clone size: .; CDR3 length: 16; J gene: TRBJ2-3; CDR3 DNA: TGTGCCAGCTCACCCCTACTAGCGGGAAGCACAGATACGCAGTATTTT; CDR3 protein: CASSPLLAGSTDTQYF
D gene: .; V gene: TRBV7-8; clone size: .; CDR3 length: 14; J gene: TRBJ2-7; CDR3 DNA: TGTGCCAGCAGCTTAGGTGCTAGTCATGCCGAGCAGTACTTC; CDR3 protein: CASSLGASHAEQYF
D gene: .; V gene: TRBV12-3/TRBV12-4; clone size: many; CDR3 length: 13; J gene: TRBJ1-4; CDR3 DNA: TGTGCCAGCAGTTTGACCATCGATGAAAAACTGTTTTTT; CDR3 protein: CASSLTIDEKLFF
D gene: .; V gene: TRBV25-1; clone size: few; CDR3 length: 15; J gene: TRBJ2-7; CDR3 DNA: TGTGCCAGCAGTGAAAAGGGAGTTCGAACCTACGAGCAGTACTTC; CDR3 protein: CASSEKGVRTYEQYF
D gene: TRBD1; V gene: TRBV28; clone size: many; CDR3 length: 14; J gene: TRBJ1-1; CDR3 DNA: TGTGCCAGCAGTACCGAACAGGGGGCGGCTGAAGCTTTCTTT; CDR3 protein: CASSTEQGAAEAFF
D gene: TRBD1; V gene: TRBV7-9; clone size: many; CDR3 length: 16; J gene: TRBJ1-5; CDR3 DNA: TGTGCCAGCAGCTCCTCAGGGGACAGTCGCAATCAGCCCCAGCATTTT; CDR3 protein: CASSSSGDSRNQPQHF
D gene: TRBD1; V gene: TRBV2; clone size: many; CDR3 length: 12; J gene: TRBJ1-1; CDR3 DNA: TGTGCCAGCAGTCTACAGGGGGATGAATCTTTCTTT; CDR3 protein: CASSLQGDESFF
D gene: .; V gene: TRBV28; clone size: many; CDR3 length: 15; J gene: TRBJ2-4; CDR3 DNA: TGTGCCAGCAGCTTCGTGCGGGGAGCCAAAAACATTCAGTACTTC; CDR3 protein: CASSFVRGAKNIQYF
D gene: .; V gene: TRBV19; clone size: few; CDR3 length: 15; J gene: TRBJ1-1; CDR3 DNA: TGTGCCAGTAGTATGAGTCGGGGAGCTGGCGCTGAAGCTTTCTTT; CDR3 protein: CASSMSRGAGAEAFF
D gene: TRBD2; V gene: TRBV5-5; clone size: few; CDR3 length: 15; J gene: TRBJ2-3; CDR3 DNA: TGTGCCAGCAGCGTTACTAGCGGCGGCACAGATACGCAGTATTTT; CDR3 protein: CASSVTSGGTDTQYF
D gene: .; V gene: TRBV12-5; clone size: many; CDR3 length: 14; J gene: TRBJ1-2; CDR3 DNA: TGTGCTAGTGGGAATGGGGGGGGCGCAGATGGCTACACCTTC; CDR3 protein: CASGNGGGADGYTF
D gene: .; V gene: TRBV10-3; clone size: .; CDR3 length: 14; J gene: TRBJ2-1; CDR3 DNA: TGTGCCATCAGTGAGTCGAGGCCAGTAAATGAGCAGTTCTTC; CDR3 protein: CAISESRPVNEQFF
D gene: .; V gene: TRBV14; clone size: .; CDR3 length: 17; J gene: TRBJ2-1; CDR3 DNA: TGTGCCAGCAGCCAAGATACGGCGGTGAGCCCCTACAATGAGCAGTTCTTC; CDR3 protein: CASSQDTAVSPYNEQFF
D gene: .; V gene: TRBV12-5; clone size: few; CDR3 length: 18; J gene: TRBJ1-2; CDR3 DNA: TGTGCTAGTGGTTTGTTCCCAGGAGGGAGGGTAGCTAACTATGGCTACACCTTC; CDR3 protein: CASGLFPGGRVANYGYTF
D gene: .; V gene: TRBV12-3/TRBV12-4; clone size: many; CDR3 length: 13; J gene: TRBJ2-2; CDR3 DNA: TGTGCCAGCAGGCCCGGAGGGGCGGGGGAGCTGTTTTTT; CDR3 protein: CASRPGGAGELFF
D gene: .; V gene: TRBV6-9; clone size: many; CDR3 length: 15; J gene: TRBJ2-7; CDR3 DNA: TGTGCCAGCAGTTACGGGTGGGGAATCTCCTACGAGCAGTACTTC; CDR3 protein: CASSYGWGISYEQYF
D gene: .; V gene: TRBV20-1; clone size: .; CDR3 length: 13; J gene: TRBJ1-2; CDR3 DNA: TGCAGTGCGGCCCCGGCGAGTAACTATGGCTACACCTTC; CDR3 protein: CSAAPASNYGYTF
D gene: .; V gene: TRBV20-1; clone size: many; CDR3 length: 14; J gene: TRBJ1-1; CDR3 DNA: TGCAGTGCTACGTCCCGGTCCCTGGACACTGAAGCTTTCTTT; CDR3 protein: CSATSRSLDTEAFF
D gene: .; V gene: TRBV10-1; clone size: many; CDR3 length: 14; J gene: TRBJ2-1; CDR3 DNA: TGCGCCAGCAGTGAAAGGGAGTTAAGGAATGAGCAGTTCTTC; CDR3 protein: CASSERELRNEQFF
D gene: .; V gene: TRBV7-9; clone size: many; CDR3 length: 14; J gene: TRBJ2-5; CDR3 DNA: TGTGCCAGCAGCTTAGAGGGGCGTCAAGAGACCCAGTACTTC; CDR3 protein: CASSLEGRQETQYF
D gene: TRBD1; V gene: TRBV28; clone size: many; CDR3 length: 17; J gene: TRBJ2-3; CDR3 DNA: TGTGCCAGCACCTTCCGGGGACAGCCTGTACCCACAGATACGCAGTATTTT; CDR3 protein: CASTFRGQPVPTDTQYF
D gene: TRBD1; V gene: TRBV5-5; clone size: many; CDR3 length: 16; J gene: TRBJ1-2; CDR3 DNA: TGTGCCAGCAGCTTAATGACAGGGGGCCTGGGGTATGGCTACACCTTC; CDR3 protein: CASSLMTGGLGYGYTF
D gene: .; V gene: TRBV18; clone size: many; CDR3 length: 13; J gene: TRBJ2-1; CDR3 DNA: TGTGCCAGCTCACCAGAGGCCTACAATGAGCAGTTCTTC; CDR3 protein: CASSPEAYNEQFF
D gene: .; V gene: TRBV15; clone size: .; CDR3 length: 13; J gene: TRBJ1-2; CDR3 DNA: TGTGCCACCAGCCTGACAGATCACTATGGCTACACCTTC; CDR3 protein: CATSLTDHYGYTF
D gene: .; V gene: TRBV12-3/TRBV12-4; clone size: many; CDR3 length: 16; J gene: TRBJ2-1; CDR3 DNA: TGTGCCAGCAGTTTAATGGGGGGAAGCTCCTACAATGAGCAGTTCTTC; CDR3 protein: CASSLMGGSSYNEQFF
D gene: .; V gene: TRBV3-1; clone size: .; CDR3 length: 16; J gene: TRBJ2-7; CDR3 DNA: TGTGCCAGCAGCTCGAAACCCCTAGGCTACTCCTACGAGCAGTACTTC; CDR3 protein: CASSSKPLGYSYEQYF
D gene: .; V gene: TRBV12-3/TRBV12-4; clone size: many; CDR3 length: 12; J gene: TRBJ2-3; CDR3 DNA: TGTGCCAGCCGCCCTGAGTCGGATACGCAGTATTTT; CDR3 protein: CASRPESDTQYF
D gene: TRBD2; V gene: TRBV2; clone size: many; CDR3 length: 16; J gene: TRBJ2-2; CDR3 DNA: TGTGCCAGCAGTGTTCTAGCGGGAGTGCGTAGCGGGGAGCTGTTTTTT; CDR3 protein: CASSVLAGVRSGELFF
D gene: .; V gene: TRBV12-3/TRBV12-4; clone size: many; CDR3 length: 13; J gene: TRBJ2-3; CDR3 DNA: TGTGCCAGCAACACTCTGGGCACAGATACGCAGTATTTT; CDR3 protein: CASNTLGTDTQYF
D gene: .; V gene: TRBV12-3/TRBV12-4; clone size: .; CDR3 length: 13; J gene: TRBJ2-7; CDR3 DNA: TGTGCCAGCAGTGGCCGGATTGGCTACGAGCAGTACTTC; CDR3 protein: CASSGRIGYEQYF
D gene: .; V gene: TRBV5-5; clone size: .; CDR3 length: 15; J gene: TRBJ2-3; CDR3 DNA: TGTGCCAGCAGCTTGGCTGGGGGCGGAGGAGATACGCAGTATTTT; CDR3 protein: CASSLAGGGGDTQYF
D gene: TRBD2; V gene: TRBV2; clone size: .; CDR3 length: 10; J gene: TRBJ2-1; CDR3 DNA: TGTGCCAGCAGGGGAGCGGGAGTAACCTTC; CDR3 protein: CASRGAGVTF